Listed below are T cell receptor beta chains from one sample, sequenced in a study of OX40 agonist ivuxolimab in advanced cancers. Here immunoSEQ multiplex PCR was the method, and the copy in TCRdb shows in-frame clones only, minus some. The sample includes 71,000 or so clones, approximately 93% of them seen just once. The input for sequencing was CD4+ or CD8+ T cells sorted from blood, taken in a trial of the OX40 agonist ivuxolimab. Receptors were obtained from an adult with an advanced solid tumor such as melanoma, head and neck, liver or kidney cancer. Both conserved end residues are part of each CDR3. Each record gives: V gene, clone size, D gene, J gene, CDR3 DNA, CDR3 protein. The D gene is left open where the match is weak. Some rows mark clone size as missing; the rest say once, few, many or name a class of expanded clone.

TRBV28	NA	NA	TRBJ2-7	TGTGCCAGCGACTCCGAAATCTCCGGGCGGATCTCCTACGAGCAGTACTTC	CASDSEISGRISYEQYF
TRBV6-6	NA	NA	TRBJ1-5	TGTGCCAGCAGTTACTCGAAGGTGTCCCAGCATTTT	CASSYSKVSQHF
TRBV4-1	NA	NA	TRBJ2-7	TGCGCCAGCAGCATGACTCTTGCCTACGAGCAGTACTTC	CASSMTLAYEQYF
TRBV25-1	once	NA	TRBJ2-7	TGTGCCAGCAGTTGGGGGGGGGCGTACCACTTC	CASSWGGAYHF
TRBV6-5	once	TRBD1	TRBJ1-2	TGTGCCAGCAGTTACTTCACCGGGACAGGGGAGGATGGCTACACCTTC	CASSYFTGTGEDGYTF
TRBV5-1	NA	NA	TRBJ2-7	TGCGCCAGCACCCCAGCGCAGGGCGCCTACGAGCAGTACTTC	CASTPAQGAYEQYF
TRBV27	NA	NA	TRBJ1-4	TGTGCCAGCAGTTTAGCGGGCAGTGATGAAAAACTGTTTTTT	CASSLAGSDEKLFF
TRBV27	NA	NA	TRBJ1-2	TGTGCCAGCAGTTCTAAATTCGGGAGACCTTATGGCTACACCTTC	CASSSKFGRPYGYTF
TRBV13	NA	TRBD1	TRBJ1-2	TGTGCCAGCAGCTCTGGGGGACAGGGGACAAAAGGCTACACCTTC	CASSSGGQGTKGYTF
TRBV6-5	NA	NA	TRBJ1-5	TGTGCCAGCAGTTACTCGTCAGGGTTCAATCAGCCCCAGCATTTT	CASSYSSGFNQPQHF
TRBV6-5	NA	NA	TRBJ2-1	TGTGCCAGCAGTCCGACCATTGATAACTACAATGAGCAGTTCTTC	CASSPTIDNYNEQFF
TRBV29-1	once	TRBD2	TRBJ2-1	TGCAGCGTTGTGGGCGGGAGCTCCTACAATGAGCAGTTCTTC	CSVVGGSSYNEQFF
TRBV5-6	NA	NA	TRBJ1-5	TGTGCCAGCAGCTCACTCTATAGCAATCAGCCCCAGCATTTT	CASSSLYSNQPQHF
TRBV5-1	once	NA	TRBJ1-1	TGCGCCAGCAGCGGTCCAAGTGGCGACACTGAAGCTTTCTTT	CASSGPSGDTEAFF
TRBV29-1	NA	NA	TRBJ1-2	TGCAGCGGGTACCTTAGCGGTGGCTACACCTTC	CSGYLSGGYTF
TRBV11-2	NA	NA	TRBJ2-2	TGTGCCAGCAGCCCCGCTAGCGAGAACACCGGGGAGCTGTTTTTT	CASSPASENTGELFF
TRBV15	NA	NA	TRBJ1-5	TGTGCCACCAGCACAAGACAAGGCAATCAGCCCCAGCATTTT	CATSTRQGNQPQHF
TRBV18	NA	TRBD2	TRBJ2-7	TGTGCCAGCTCACCATCCAGCGGGAACGAGCAGTACTTC	CASSPSSGNEQYF
TRBV15	NA	TRBD2	TRBJ2-1	TGTGCCACCAGCAGAGAACTAGCGGTACGTCCCTCCTACAATGAGCAGTTCTTC	CATSRELAVRPSYNEQFF
TRBV5-5	NA	TRBD1	TRBJ1-2	TGTGCCAGCAGCCGGGACAGCAACTATGGCTACACCTTC	CASSRDSNYGYTF
TRBV27	NA	NA	TRBJ2-1	TGTGCCAGCAGTTGGGACGGGAGCTCCTACAATGAGCAGTTCTTC	CASSWDGSSYNEQFF
TRBV27	once	TRBD2	TRBJ2-1	TGTGCCAGCAGTCAGACTAGCGGGAGGGACAATGAGCAGTTCTTC	CASSQTSGRDNEQFF
TRBV27	NA	NA	TRBJ2-3	TGTGCCAGCAGTTTATTAGAAGGAGCCACAGATACGCAGTATTTT	CASSLLEGATDTQYF
TRBV30	NA	TRBD1	TRBJ1-4	TGTGCCTGGTCGACAGGGGTGGGTGAAAAACTGTTTTTT	CAWSTGVGEKLFF
TRBV5-1	NA	TRBD2	TRBJ2-1	TGCGCCAGCAGCTTTTTCTCTAGCGGGGGCTACAATGAGCAGTTCTTC	CASSFFSSGGYNEQFF
TRBV6-4	NA	TRBD2	TRBJ2-1	TGTGCCAGCAGTGAATATCATGGGACTAGCGATGAGCAGTTCTTC	CASSEYHGTSDEQFF
TRBV5-4	NA	TRBD1	TRBJ2-7	TGTGCCAGCAGCTTGGGGACAGGGGGCTACGAGCAGTACTTC	CASSLGTGGYEQYF
TRBV11-2	NA	NA	TRBJ2-7	TGTGCCAGCAGTTACGGACAAGCCTACGAGCAGTACTTC	CASSYGQAYEQYF
TRBV27	NA	TRBD1	TRBJ2-4	TGTGCCAGCAGTTGGGGGACAGGGGGCATCAAAAACATTCAGTACTTC	CASSWGTGGIKNIQYF
TRBV5-6	NA	NA	TRBJ1-3	TGTGCCAGCAGCTTTGTGACGGGAAACTCTGGAAACACCATATATTTT	CASSFVTGNSGNTIYF